This TCR beta chain derives from a study of blood T cells in healthy people across ages. Then a second PCR, running roughly 7 to 11 cycles, was carried out with a sample-barcoded 5' primer and a J-beta primer mix. TCRdb reprocessed the 5' RACE reads with MiXCR, giving one entry per CDR3 protein. The data contain 1.5 million to 1.8 million distinct CDR3 sequences, about 45% of them singletons. The TCR originated in a woman aged 18-35 years in good health. Specimen: blood.

Written as DNA, the CDR3 is TGTGCCAGCAGTGATTCCGGGACTAGCGGGAGCGAGCAGTACTTC. Translating gives CASSDSGTSGSEQYF. V is TRBV2 and J is TRBJ2-7; TRBD2 matches 14 bases. The CDR3 totals 15 residues. V lost 3 bases to trimming and J lost 6 bases; unmatched junction nucleotides: 4. Germline V gene lookup returns CDR1 SNHLY and CDR2 FYNNEI.